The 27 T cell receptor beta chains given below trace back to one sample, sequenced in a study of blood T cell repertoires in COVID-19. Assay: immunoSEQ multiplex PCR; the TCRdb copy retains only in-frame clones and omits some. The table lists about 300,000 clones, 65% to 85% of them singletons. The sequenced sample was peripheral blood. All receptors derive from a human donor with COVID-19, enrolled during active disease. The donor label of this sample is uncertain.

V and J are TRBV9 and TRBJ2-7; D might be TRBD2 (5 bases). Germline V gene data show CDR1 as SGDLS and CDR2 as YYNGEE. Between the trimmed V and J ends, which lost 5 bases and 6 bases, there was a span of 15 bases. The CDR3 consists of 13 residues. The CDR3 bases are TGTGCCAGCAGTTTTGCTGTTCGGGGCGAGCAGTACTTC. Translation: CASSFAVRGEQYF. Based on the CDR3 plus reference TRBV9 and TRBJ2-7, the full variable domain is DSGVTQTPKHLITATGQRVTLRCSPRSGDLSVYWYQQSLDQGLQFLIQYYNGEERAKGNILERFSAQQFPDLHSELNLSSLELGDSALYFCASSFAVRGEQYFGPGTRLTVT.

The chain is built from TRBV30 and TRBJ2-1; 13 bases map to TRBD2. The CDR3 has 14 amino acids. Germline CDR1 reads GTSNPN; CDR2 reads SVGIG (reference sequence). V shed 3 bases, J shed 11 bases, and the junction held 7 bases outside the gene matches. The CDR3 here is CAWSIGLAGEQQFF. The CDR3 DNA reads TGTGCCTGGAGCATCGGACTAGCGGGAGAACAGCAGTTCTTC.

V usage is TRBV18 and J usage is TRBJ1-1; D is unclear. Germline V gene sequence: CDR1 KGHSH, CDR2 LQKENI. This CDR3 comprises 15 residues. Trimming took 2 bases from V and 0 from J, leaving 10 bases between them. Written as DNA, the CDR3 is TGTGCCAGCTCACCATTAAGAGAGGTGAACACTGAAGCTTTCTTT. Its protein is CASSPLREVNTEAFF.

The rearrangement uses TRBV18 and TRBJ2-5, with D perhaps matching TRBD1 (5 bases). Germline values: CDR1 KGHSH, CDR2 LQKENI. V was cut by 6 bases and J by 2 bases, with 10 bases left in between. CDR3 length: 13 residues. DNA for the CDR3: TGTGCCAGCTCCGGCGACAGACAAGAGACCCAGTACTTC. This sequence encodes CASSGDRQETQYF. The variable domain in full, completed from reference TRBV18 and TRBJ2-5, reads NAGVMQNPRHLVRRRGQEARLRCSPMKGHSHVYWYRQLPEEGLKFMVYLQKENIIDESGMPKERFSAEFPKEGPSILRIQQVVRGDSAAYFCASSGDRQETQYFGPGTRLLVL.

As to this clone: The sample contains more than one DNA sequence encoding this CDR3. CDR3 residues: CASSLLGGREKLFF. In DNA form, the CDR3 reads TGTGCCAGCAGTTTATTAGGGGGACGAGAAAAACTGTTTTTT. The chain recombines TRBV28 with TRBJ1-4, with D perhaps matching TRBD1 (6 bases). The CDR3 extends over 14 amino acids. Trimming took 1 base from V and 8 from J, leaving 11 bases between them. Germline loops: CDR1 MDHEN, CDR2 SYDVKM. Full variable domain (missing parts from reference TRBV28 and TRBJ1-4): DVKVTQSSRYLVKRTGEKVFLECVQDMDHENMFWYRQDPGLGLRLIYFSYDVKMKEKGDIPEGYSVSREKKERFSLILESASTNQTSMYLCASSLLGGREKLFFGSGTQLSVL.

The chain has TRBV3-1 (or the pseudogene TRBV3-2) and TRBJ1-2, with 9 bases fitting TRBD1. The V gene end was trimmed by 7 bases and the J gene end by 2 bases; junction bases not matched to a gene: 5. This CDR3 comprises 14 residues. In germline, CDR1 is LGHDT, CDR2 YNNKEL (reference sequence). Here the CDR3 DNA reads TGTGCCAGCAACATACAGGGGGCGAACTATGGCTACACCTTC. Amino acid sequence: CASNIQGANYGYTF.

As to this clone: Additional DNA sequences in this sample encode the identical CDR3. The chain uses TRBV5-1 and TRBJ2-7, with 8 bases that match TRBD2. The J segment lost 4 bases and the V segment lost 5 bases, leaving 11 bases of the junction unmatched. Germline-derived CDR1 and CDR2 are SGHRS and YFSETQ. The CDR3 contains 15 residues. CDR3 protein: CASSLGLAGAYEQYF. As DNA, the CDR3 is TGCGCCAGCAGTTTAGGACTAGCTGGAGCGTACGAGCAGTACTTC.

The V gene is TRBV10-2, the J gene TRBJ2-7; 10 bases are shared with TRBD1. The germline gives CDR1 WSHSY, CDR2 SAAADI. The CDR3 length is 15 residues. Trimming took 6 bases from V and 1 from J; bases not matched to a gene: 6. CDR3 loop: CASSPRDRGSYEQYF. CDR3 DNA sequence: TGCGCCAGCAGCCCTCGGGACAGGGGATCCTACGAGCAGTACTTC.

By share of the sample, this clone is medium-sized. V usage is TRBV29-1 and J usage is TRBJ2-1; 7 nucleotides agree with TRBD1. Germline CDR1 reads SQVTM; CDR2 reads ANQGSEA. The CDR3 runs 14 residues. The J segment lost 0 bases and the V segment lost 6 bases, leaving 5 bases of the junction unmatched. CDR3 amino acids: CSVSGTDSYNEQFF. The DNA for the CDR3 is TGCAGCGTCTCCGGGACAGACTCCTACAATGAGCAGTTCTTC.

The CDR3 sequence: CASSSIRDGGSYEQYF. DNA for the CDR3: TGTGCCAGCAGCTCAATCCGGGACGGGGGCTCCTACGAGCAGTACTTC. This chain connects TRBV5-5 to TRBJ2-7; weak D call: TRBD2 (6 bases). This CDR3 is built from 16 residues. Trimming pared 3 bases from V and 0 bases from J, leaving 16 bases between. Germline loops: CDR1 SGHKS, CDR2 YYEKEE (reference sequence). The full variable domain, completed using reference TRBV5-5 and TRBJ2-7, is DAGVTQSPTHLIKTRGQQVTLRCSPISGHKSVSWYQQVLGQGPQFIFQYYEKEERGRGNFPDRFSARQFPNYSSELNVNALLLGDSALYLCASSSIRDGGSYEQYFGPGTRLTVT.

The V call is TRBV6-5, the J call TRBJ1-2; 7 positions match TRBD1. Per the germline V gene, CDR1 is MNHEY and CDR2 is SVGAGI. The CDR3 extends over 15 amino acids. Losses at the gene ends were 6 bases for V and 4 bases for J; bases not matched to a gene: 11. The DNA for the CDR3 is TGTGCCAGCAGCTTCGGGACAGAGGACCTCTATGGCTACACCTTC. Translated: CASSFGTEDLYGYTF.

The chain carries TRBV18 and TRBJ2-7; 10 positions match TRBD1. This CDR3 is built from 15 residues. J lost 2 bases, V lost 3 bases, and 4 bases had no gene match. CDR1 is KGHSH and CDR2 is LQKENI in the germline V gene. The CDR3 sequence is CASSPGTGVPYEQYF. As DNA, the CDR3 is TGTGCCAGCTCACCCGGGACAGGGGTCCCCTACGAGCAGTACTTC.

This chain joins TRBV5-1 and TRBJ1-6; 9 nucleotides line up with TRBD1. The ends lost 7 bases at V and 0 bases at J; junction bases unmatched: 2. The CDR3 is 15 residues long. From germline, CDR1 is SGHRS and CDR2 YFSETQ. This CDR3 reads CASGTGSSYNSPLHF. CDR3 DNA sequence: TGCGCCAGCGGGACAGGGAGCTCCTATAATTCACCCCTCCACTTT.

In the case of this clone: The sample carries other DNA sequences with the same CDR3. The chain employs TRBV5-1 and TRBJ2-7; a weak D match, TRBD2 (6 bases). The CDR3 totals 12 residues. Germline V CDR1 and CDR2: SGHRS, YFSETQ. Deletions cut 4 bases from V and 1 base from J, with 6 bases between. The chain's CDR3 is CASSRGSYEQYF. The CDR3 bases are TGCGCCAGCAGCCGGGGGTCCTACGAGCAGTACTTC.

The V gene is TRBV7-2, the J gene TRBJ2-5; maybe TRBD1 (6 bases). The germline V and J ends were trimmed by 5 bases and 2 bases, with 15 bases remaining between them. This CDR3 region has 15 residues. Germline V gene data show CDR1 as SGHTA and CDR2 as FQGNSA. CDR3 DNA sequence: TGTGCCAGCAGCCCTACCCCACAGGGACAAGAGACCCAGTACTTC. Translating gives CASSPTPQGQETQYF.

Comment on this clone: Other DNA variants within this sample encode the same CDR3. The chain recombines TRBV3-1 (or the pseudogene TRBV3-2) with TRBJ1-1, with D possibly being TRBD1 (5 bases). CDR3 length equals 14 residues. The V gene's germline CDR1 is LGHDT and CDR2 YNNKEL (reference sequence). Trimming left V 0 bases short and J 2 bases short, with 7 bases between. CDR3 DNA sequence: TGTGCCAGCAGCCAAGAAGACAGAAACACTGAAGCTTTCTTT. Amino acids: CASSQEDRNTEAFF.

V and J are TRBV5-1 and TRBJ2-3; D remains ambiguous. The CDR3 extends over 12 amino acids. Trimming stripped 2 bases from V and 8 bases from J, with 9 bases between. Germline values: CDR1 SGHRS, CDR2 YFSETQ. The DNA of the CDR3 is TGCGCCAGCAGCTTCGGAGAATCTACGCAGTATTTT. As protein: CASSFGESTQYF.

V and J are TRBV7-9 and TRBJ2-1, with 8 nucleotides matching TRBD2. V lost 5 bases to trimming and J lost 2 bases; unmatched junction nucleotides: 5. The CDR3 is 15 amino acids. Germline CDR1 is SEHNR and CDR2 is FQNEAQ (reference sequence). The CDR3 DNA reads TGTGCCAGCAGCCCACTAGCGGCTACCTACAATGAGCAGTTCTTC. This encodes CASSPLAATYNEQFF.

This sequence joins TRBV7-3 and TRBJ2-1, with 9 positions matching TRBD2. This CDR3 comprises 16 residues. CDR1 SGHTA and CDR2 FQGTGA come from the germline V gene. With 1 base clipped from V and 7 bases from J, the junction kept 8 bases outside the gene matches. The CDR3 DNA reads TGTGCCAGCAGCTTAAGTCTAGCGGGAATTGAGAATGAGCAGTTCTTC. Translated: CASSLSLAGIENEQFF.

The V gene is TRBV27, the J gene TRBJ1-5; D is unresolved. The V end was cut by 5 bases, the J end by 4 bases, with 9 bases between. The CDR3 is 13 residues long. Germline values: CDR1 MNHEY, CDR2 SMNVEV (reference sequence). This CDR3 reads CASSPYFNQPQHF. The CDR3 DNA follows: TGTGCCAGCAGTCCGTATTTTAATCAGCCCCAGCATTTT.

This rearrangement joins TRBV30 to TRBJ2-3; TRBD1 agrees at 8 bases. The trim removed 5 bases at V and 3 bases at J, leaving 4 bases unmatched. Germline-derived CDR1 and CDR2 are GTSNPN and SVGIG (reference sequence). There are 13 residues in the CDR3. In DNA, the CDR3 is TGTGCCTGGGACAGGGGTCCTACAGATACGCAGTATTTT. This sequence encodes CAWDRGPTDTQYF.

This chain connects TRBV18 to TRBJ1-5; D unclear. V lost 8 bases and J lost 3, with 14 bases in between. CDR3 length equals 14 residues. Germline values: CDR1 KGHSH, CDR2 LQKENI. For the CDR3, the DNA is TGTGCCAGCACAAGTCAGGCCGACAATCAGCCCCAGCATTTT. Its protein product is CASTSQADNQPQHF.

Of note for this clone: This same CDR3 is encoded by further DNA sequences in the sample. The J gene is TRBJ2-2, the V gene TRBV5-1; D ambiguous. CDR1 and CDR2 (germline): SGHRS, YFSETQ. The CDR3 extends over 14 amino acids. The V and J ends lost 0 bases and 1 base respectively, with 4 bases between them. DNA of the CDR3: TGCGCCAGCAGCTTGGAGCTGAACACCGGGGAGCTGTTTTTT. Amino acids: CASSLELNTGELFF.

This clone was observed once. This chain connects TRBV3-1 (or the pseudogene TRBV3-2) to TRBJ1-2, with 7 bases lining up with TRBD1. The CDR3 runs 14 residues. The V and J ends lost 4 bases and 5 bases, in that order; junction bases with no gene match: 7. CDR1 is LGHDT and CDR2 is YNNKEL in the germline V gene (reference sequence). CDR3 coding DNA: TGTGCCAGCAGCCTCATGACAGGGCGTTATGGCTACACCTTC. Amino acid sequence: CASSLMTGRYGYTF.

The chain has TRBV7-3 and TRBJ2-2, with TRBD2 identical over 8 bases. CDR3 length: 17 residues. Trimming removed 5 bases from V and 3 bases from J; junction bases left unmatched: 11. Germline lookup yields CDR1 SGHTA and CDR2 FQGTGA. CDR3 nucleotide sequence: TGTGCCAGCAGCCCCACCCAAGCGGGAGCTTACACCGGGGAGCTGTTTTTT. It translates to CASSPTQAGAYTGELFF. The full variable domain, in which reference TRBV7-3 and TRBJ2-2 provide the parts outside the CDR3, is GAGVSQTPSNKVTEKGKYVELRCDPISGHTALYWYRQSLGQGPEFLIYFQGTGAADDSGLPNDRFFAVRPEGSVSTLKIQRTERGDSAVYLCASSPTQAGAYTGELFFGEGSRLTVL.

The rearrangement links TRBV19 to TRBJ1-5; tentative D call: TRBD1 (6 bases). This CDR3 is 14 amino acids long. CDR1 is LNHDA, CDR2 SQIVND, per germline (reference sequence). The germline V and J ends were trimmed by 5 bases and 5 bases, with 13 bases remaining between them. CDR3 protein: CASSVDRWYQPQHF. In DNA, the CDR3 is TGTGCCAGTAGTGTTGACAGGTGGTATCAGCCCCAGCATTTT.

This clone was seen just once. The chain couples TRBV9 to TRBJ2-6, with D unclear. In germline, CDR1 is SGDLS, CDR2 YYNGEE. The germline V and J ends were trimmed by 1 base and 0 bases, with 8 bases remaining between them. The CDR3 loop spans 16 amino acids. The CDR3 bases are TGTGCCAGCAGCGTAACGGGTATCTCTGGGGCCAACGTCCTGACTTTC. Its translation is CASSVTGISGANVLTF.